This note documents a single TCR beta chain sequence. Its antigen remains unidentified. This sample is drawn from a study of cytomegalovirus exposure and HLA in healthy donors. General study points: Cytomegalovirus status was reportedly diagnosed by the classifier with high specificity and sensitivity.

With V trimmed by 3 bases and J by 8 bases, 7 bases remained unmatched. The germline CDR1 and CDR2 sequences are MNHNS and SASEGT. The length of the CDR3 is 14 residues. The PCR had 60 Vbeta and 13 Jbeta primers. Produced via immunoSEQ multiplex PCR; TCRdb's table is partial and in-frame only. The sample holds approximately 100,000 clones, approximately 82% seen once. Sequences were obtained from PBMCs. The receptor comes from a middle-aged man in good health and CMV-seronegative. This rearrangement joins TRBV6-1 to TRBJ2-4, with TRBD2 identical over 7 bases. The CDR3: CASSDRAGRDIQYF. Here the CDR3 DNA reads TGTGCCAGCAGTGATCGGGCAGGGAGGGACATTCAGTACTTC.